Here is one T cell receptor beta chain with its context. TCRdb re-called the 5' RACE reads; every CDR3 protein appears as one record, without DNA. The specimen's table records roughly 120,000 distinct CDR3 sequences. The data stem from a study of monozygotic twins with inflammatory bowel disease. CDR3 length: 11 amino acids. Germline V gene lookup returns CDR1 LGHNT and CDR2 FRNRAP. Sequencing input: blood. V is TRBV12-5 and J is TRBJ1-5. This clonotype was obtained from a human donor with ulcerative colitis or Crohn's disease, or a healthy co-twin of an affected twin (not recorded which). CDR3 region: CASGLNQPQHF.